This T cell receptor (beta chain) was retrieved from a study of OX40 agonist ivuxolimab in advanced cancers. Study-wide results and limits: The study found that CD8+ T cells averaged more expanded clones than CD4+.

As for this clone: Its antigen is still unknown.

V shed 8 bases and J shed 2 bases, with 12 bases lying between them. From germline, CDR1 is SNHLY and CDR2 FYNNEI. CDR3 length equals 14 residues. Profiling relied on immunoSEQ multiplex PCR, and the TCRdb table lists in-frame clones only, not all of them. The sample holds some 150,000 clones, 85% to 95% seen once. The rearrangement links TRBV2 to TRBJ2-2, with D perhaps matching TRBD1 (5 bases). The specimen comprised CD4+ or CD8+ T cells sorted from blood, sampled in a trial of the OX40 agonist ivuxolimab. This receptor was obtained from an adult with an advanced solid tumor such as melanoma, head and neck, liver or kidney cancer. The CDR3 sequence is CASLYDRNTGELFF. For the CDR3, the DNA is TGTGCCAGCTTATACGACAGAAACACCGGGGAGCTGTTTTTT.